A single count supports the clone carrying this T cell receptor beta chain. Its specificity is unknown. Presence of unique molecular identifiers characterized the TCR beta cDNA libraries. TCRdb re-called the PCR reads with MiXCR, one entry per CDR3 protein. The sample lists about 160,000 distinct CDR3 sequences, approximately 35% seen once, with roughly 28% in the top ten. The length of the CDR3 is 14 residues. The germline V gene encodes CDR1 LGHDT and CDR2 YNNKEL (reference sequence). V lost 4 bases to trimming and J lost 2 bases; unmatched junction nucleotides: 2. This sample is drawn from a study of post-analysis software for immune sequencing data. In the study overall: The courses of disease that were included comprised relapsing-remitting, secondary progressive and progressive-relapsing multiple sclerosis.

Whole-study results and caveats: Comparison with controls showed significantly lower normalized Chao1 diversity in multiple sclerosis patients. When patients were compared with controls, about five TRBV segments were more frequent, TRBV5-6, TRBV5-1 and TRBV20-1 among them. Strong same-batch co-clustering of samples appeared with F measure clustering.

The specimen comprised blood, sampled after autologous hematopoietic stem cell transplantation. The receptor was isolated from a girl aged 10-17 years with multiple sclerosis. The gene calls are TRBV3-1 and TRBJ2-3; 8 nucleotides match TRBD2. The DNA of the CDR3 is TGTGCCAGCAGCCCGGGGGGGGCCACAGATACGCAGTATTTT. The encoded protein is CASSPGGATDTQYF.